The rows below give T cell receptor beta chains drawn from one sample of a study of T cell responses to AZD1222 COVID-19 vaccine. Sequencing used immunoSEQ multiplex PCR; TCRdb keeps in-frame clones, though not all of them. This table holds some 150,000 clones, about nine tenths found once. The specimen was peripheral blood, collected after recovery from COVID-19. The receptors stem from an adult who had recovered from COVID-19. CDR3s include the opening cysteine and the closing phenylalanine or tryptophan. The D gene is left open where the match is weak. The size field is filled for only some rows; it gives once, few, many or a size class.

d_call | j_call | clone_size | v_call | cdr3_nt | cdr3_aa
- | TRBJ1-1 | - | TRBV7-8 | TGTGCCAGCAGCTCCAAAGGGGGTTGGACTGAAGCTTTCTTT | CASSSKGGWTEAFF
TRBD2 | TRBJ2-2 | - | TRBV9 | TGTGCCAGCACCCCCGGACTAGCGGGGTACACCGGGGAGCTGTTTTTT | CASTPGLAGYTGELFF
TRBD1 | TRBJ1-1 | few | TRBV10-1 | TGCGCCAGCAGTGGATCGGGGGACAGGGGGAGAGCTTTCTTT | CASSGSGDRGRAFF
- | TRBJ2-2 | once | TRBV5-4 | TGTGCCAGCAGCTTGGACAGGGCCACCGGGGAGCTGTTTTTT | CASSLDRATGELFF
- | TRBJ1-2 | - | TRBV27 | TGTGCCAGCAGCCTAGCAGGGGCCAGGGTGGATGGCTACACCTTC | CASSLAGARVDGYTF
TRBD1 | TRBJ2-3 | - | TRBV29-1 | TGCAGCGCCGGGACCCAGGGGGTTACGCAGTATTTT | CSAGTQGVTQYF
- | TRBJ1-2 | once | TRBV28 | TGTGCCAGCAGTCCGCTGGGGGCCCGGGACTATGGCTACACCTTC | CASSPLGARDYGYTF
TRBD1 | TRBJ1-1 | few | TRBV5-5 | TGTGCCAGCAGCTTGGGACAGGGCCAAGCTTTCTTT | CASSLGQGQAFF
TRBD1 | TRBJ2-1 | - | TRBV5-8 | TGTGCCAGCAGCTTGGTAGGGACAGGGGGCTCGGATGAGCAGTTCTTC | CASSLVGTGGSDEQFF
TRBD1 | TRBJ1-1 | - | TRBV9 | TGTGCCAGCAGCCAGACAGGGGCGAACACTGAAGCTTTCTTT | CASSQTGANTEAFF
- | TRBJ2-7 | - | TRBV11-2 | TGTGCCAGCAGCTCCACGCCCGGCTACGAGCAGTACTTC | CASSSTPGYEQYF
- | TRBJ1-2 | - | TRBV5-8 | TGTGCCAGCAGCTGGATCCCCAGTGGGTATGACTATGGCTACACCTTC | CASSWIPSGYDYGYTF
TRBD1 | TRBJ2-3 | - | TRBV7-2 | TGTGCCAGCAGACCACTCCGGGACAGGCAGTCAGATACGCAGTATTTT | CASRPLRDRQSDTQYF
TRBD1 | TRBJ2-1 | - | TRBV25-1 | TGTGCCAGCAGCACAGGGGGCATTGAGCAGTTCTTC | CASSTGGIEQFF
TRBD2 | TRBJ2-7 | - | TRBV19 | TGTGCCAGTAGTATAGGCGCTAGCGGGAGTTACGAGCAGTACTTC | CASSIGASGSYEQYF
- | TRBJ1-2 | - | TRBV27 | TGTGCCAGCAGTTTAGGACAAGGGGGGACTTATGGCTACACCTTC | CASSLGQGGTYGYTF
TRBD1 | TRBJ1-2 | - | TRBV5-1 | TGCGCCAGCAGCACCGGACAGGGGGCAACTGGCTACACCTTC | CASSTGQGATGYTF
- | TRBJ1-2 | - | TRBV6-5 | TGTGCCAGCAGTTCCAGTTCAGGGGACGGCTACACCTTC | CASSSSSGDGYTF
- | TRBJ2-4 | once | TRBV21-1 | TGTGCCAGCAGCAAGTCGGGGAGGAACATTCAGTACTTC | CASSKSGRNIQYF
TRBD1 | TRBJ1-1 | few | TRBV7-9 | TGTGCCAGCAGCTTGGGACAGGCCGGGGACACTGAAGCTTTCTTT | CASSLGQAGDTEAFF
- | TRBJ2-1 | - | TRBV3-1/TRBV3-2 | TGTGCCAGCAGCCAAGGGGAGAGGGGGCAGTTCTTC | CASSQGERGQFF
- | TRBJ1-1 | - | TRBV29-1 | TGCAGCGGGGACTTGAACACTGAAGCTTTCTTT | CSGDLNTEAFF
TRBD2 | TRBJ2-1 | - | TRBV19 | TGTGCCAGTAGTCCGCTAGCGGGAGGGAGCTCCTACAATGAGCAGTTCTTC | CASSPLAGGSSYNEQFF
- | TRBJ2-5 | - | TRBV12-3/TRBV12-4 | TGTGCCAGCAGTTTAGCCGAGACCCAGTACTTC | CASSLAETQYF
- | TRBJ2-1 | - | TRBV5-1 | TGCGCCAGCAGCCCCAGGCAGGGGATCAATGAGCAGTTCTTC | CASSPRQGINEQFF
TRBD1 | TRBJ2-2 | - | TRBV6-1 | TGTGCCAGCAGTGAACGCGACAGGGGGCGCGCCGGGGAGCTGTTTTTT | CASSERDRGRAGELFF
TRBD2 | TRBJ2-5 | - | TRBV27 | TGTGCCAGCAGTTTAAGGGCTAGCGGGTACCAAGAGACCCAGTACTTC | CASSLRASGYQETQYF
- | TRBJ2-2 | - | TRBV11-3 | TGTGCCAGCAGCTTAAGGGCTGCGAACACCGGGGAGCTGTTTTTT | CASSLRAANTGELFF
- | TRBJ2-1 | - | TRBV19 | TGTGCCAGTAGTAGCGCTCAGGGCGGGCGCTACAATGAGCAGTTCTTC | CASSSAQGGRYNEQFF
- | TRBJ1-1 | once | TRBV6-5 | TGTGCCAGCGAACGATACAGGGACATGAACACTGAAGCTTTCTTT | CASERYRDMNTEAFF
TRBD1 | TRBJ1-2 | - | TRBV3-1/TRBV3-2 | TGTGCCAGCAGCCGGCGGACAGGGGGGGATGGCTACACCTTC | CASSRRTGGDGYTF
TRBD1 | TRBJ2-2 | - | TRBV13 | TGTGCCAGCAGCTTTGACAGGGCGGGCACCGGGGAGCTGTTTTTT | CASSFDRAGTGELFF